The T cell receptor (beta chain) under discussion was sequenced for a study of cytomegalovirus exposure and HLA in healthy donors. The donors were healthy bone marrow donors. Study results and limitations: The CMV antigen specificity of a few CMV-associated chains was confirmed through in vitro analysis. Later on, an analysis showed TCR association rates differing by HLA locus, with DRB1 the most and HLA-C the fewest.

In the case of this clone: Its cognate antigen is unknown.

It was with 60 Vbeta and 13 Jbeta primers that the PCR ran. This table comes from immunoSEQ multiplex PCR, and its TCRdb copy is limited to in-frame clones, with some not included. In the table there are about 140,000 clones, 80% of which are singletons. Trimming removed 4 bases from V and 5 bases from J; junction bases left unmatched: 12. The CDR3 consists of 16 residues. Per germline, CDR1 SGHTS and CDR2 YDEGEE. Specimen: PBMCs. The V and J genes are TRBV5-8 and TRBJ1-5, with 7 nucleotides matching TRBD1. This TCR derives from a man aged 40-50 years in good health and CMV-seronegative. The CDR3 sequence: CASSTGKTGRYQPQHF. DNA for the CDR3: TGTGCCAGCAGCACTGGAAAGACAGGGCGATATCAGCCCCAGCATTTT.